The following is a T cell receptor (beta chain) sequence with its context. Its antigen is currently not known. No much larger clonotype is one base removed from it; base qualities were not supplied. Interpreted using the paper, the treatment or condition label stands for: live attenuated yellow fever vaccine strain. Two biological replicates of bulk PBMCs were collected at each blood-draw timepoint. PBMCs were isolated from peripheral blood using a standard Ficoll-Paque protocol. RNA was extracted with TriZol from bulk PBMCs, CD4 and CD8 fractions, and dextramer-positive and dextramer-negative fractions. The entry originates in a study of T cells after yellow fever vaccination (dated by TCRdb to about 2019). Notes on the research overall: Libraries from fractions with low cell numbers were prepared with the SMART-Seq v4 Ultra Low Input RNA kit. To track T-cell clones before and after primary and booster YFV17D yellow fever vaccination, bulk TCR alpha and beta repertoires were sequenced longitudinally. Blood was collected at multiple timepoints before and after primary and secondary immunization, and bulk PBMC replicates and cell subsets were isolated. Two healthy male donors made up the cohort, one aged 18 to 30 years and the other aged 30 to 40 years. Here is what the overall study found, with its caveats: The study included only a couple of donors, which limits how far the findings can be generalized. A small share of clonotypes occurred in both CD4 and CD8 compartments, likely arising from convergent recombination. Computational filtering was needed because FACS-sorted repertoires could contain abundant contaminating clonotypes from the bulk population. Most clones expanded after primary vaccination were re-detected after the booster (around 96% of CD4 and around 86% of CD8), suggesting broad memory maintenance. Compared with the primary T-cell response, the secondary T-cell response was weaker but faster, peaking on day 5 rather than day 15.

CDR1 and CDR2, looked up from the germline V gene, are SGHRS and YFSETQ. The CDR3, cysteine through phenylalanine, is 16 amino acids long. Of the read, only the CDR3 DNA is kept; its 48 bases are in frame from base 1. The V end gives up 4 bases and the J end 4 bases, leaving 6 bases in the junction not matched to a gene. TCR cDNA was made using 5'RACE template switching, a step that added a universal primer site and unique molecular identifiers. Priming for cDNA synthesis came from both the TCR alpha and TCR beta constant segments. Library amplification used two PCR steps, and the second PCR step added sample barcodes and sequencing adapters. Sequencing of libraries was performed on Illumina HiSeq 2500 (2x100 bp) or NovaSeq (2x150 bp). For the original study's pipeline: MIGEC was used to demultiplex reads and collapse the reads into UMI consensus sequences, and MiXCR was used for V(D)J alignment. Vaccine-responding clonotypes were defined with edgeR using replicate PBMC samples, requiring FDR below 0.01 and a log2 fold change above 5 up to day 15. Each bulk clonotype received a CD4 or CD8 identity based on whether the sequenced CD4 or CD8 repertoire contained that clonotype at higher abundance. Using fastp at Q25 and MiXCR, TCRdb reprocessed the public reads and kept productive beta chains. Rows merge per CDR3 protein into single entries with the most common DNA and genes. Here the V and J calls rest on TCRdb's processing, not on the authors' analysis. In all, the sample holds approximately 580,000 distinct CDR3 sequences, and roughly a sixth of those were seen once. The ten largest clonotypes hold roughly 17% of the sample.

This clonotype was sampled from a man between 18 and 29 years old who received the YFV17D yellow fever vaccine. The specimen was PBMCs, collected about 5 days after the first yellow fever vaccination. This receptor chain uses TRBV5-1 and TRBJ2-5, with 14 bases in between that match TRBD2. This receptor has the CDR3 CASSATSGGAPETQYF. The DNA is as follows: TGCGCCAGCAGCGCGACTAGCGGGGGGGCTCCAGAGACCCAGTACTTC.